The present T cell receptor beta chain was sequenced within a study of post-analysis software for immune sequencing data. Study details: There were relapsing-remitting, secondary progressive and progressive-relapsing multiple sclerosis among the disease courses included. Study observations and caveats: Strong same-batch co-clustering of samples appeared with F measure clustering. The normalized Chao1 diversity of multiple sclerosis patients was significantly lower than that of controls. Patients showed TRBV5-6, TRBV5-1 and TRBV20-1 among five TRBV segments more frequent than in controls.

A word on this clonotype: Its target is not known.

The CDR3 covers 13 residues. Trimming removed 6 bases at V and 1 base at J, with 10 bases between. The germline CDR1 and CDR2 sequences are SGHRS and YFSETQ. Every TCR beta cDNA library bore unique molecular identifiers. TCRdb re-analysed the PCR reads in MiXCR, keeping a single row per CDR3 protein. The sample shows about 430,000 distinct CDR3 sequences, 39% of them seen only once. The sequenced sample was blood. The V gene is TRBV5-1, the J gene TRBJ2-5, with D tentatively TRBD1 (5 bases). The receptor was derived from a girl aged 2 to 9 with multiple sclerosis. The CDR3 protein is CASTPQAQETQYF. Written as DNA, the CDR3 is TGCGCCAGCACTCCACAGGCCCAAGAGACCCAGTACTTC.